One and the same sample provided the 32 T cell receptor beta chains below, sequenced in a study of Ad26.COV2.S vaccination and SARS-CoV-2 variants. TCRdb's table, derived via immunoSEQ multiplex PCR, lists solely in-frame clones and lacks some. Of approximately 500,000 clones listed, around 85% are singletons. As to treatment: some 20 received Ad26.COV2.S at low or high dose, single or two shots; about 5 received placebo; per-sample allocation not given. Samples were taken on day 63 after the first vaccine or placebo injection. Sequencing was performed on peripheral blood, taken in a trial of Ad26.COV2.S vaccine versus placebo. Source of these receptors: a person aged 18-65 years who received the Ad26.COV2.S COVID-19 vaccine or a placebo.

This chain connects TRBV18 to TRBJ2-7; 12 nucleotides line up with TRBD2. Trimming at V came to 4 bases and at J to 2 bases, leaving 3 bases not matched to a gene. The CDR3 is 15 amino acids. Germline lookup yields CDR1 KGHSH and CDR2 LQKENI. The CDR3 sequence is CASSQGLAGPYEQYF. The CDR3 DNA reads as TGTGCCAGCTCACAAGGACTAGCGGGGCCCTACGAGCAGTACTTC.

The CDR3 DNA follows: TGTGCCAGCAGCCATCTAGCAGATACGCAGTATTTT. Residues: CASSHLADTQYF. The V gene is TRBV3-1 (or the pseudogene TRBV3-2), the J gene TRBJ2-3, with unresolved D. V gave up 3 bases and J gave up 4 bases, with 5 bases separating them. The CDR3 runs to 12 residues. CDR1 LGHDT and CDR2 YNNKEL come from the germline V gene (reference sequence).

This clone appeared a few times. This chain connects TRBV30 to TRBJ2-1; D not resolved. This CDR3 region has 15 residues. V was shortened by 5 bases and J by 9 bases, with 23 bases between the two germline ends. Germline assignment: CDR1 GTSNPN and CDR2 SVGIG (reference sequence). The CDR3 is CAWGLAPRILGEQFF. Here the CDR3 DNA reads TGTGCCTGGGGTTTGGCCCCCCGGATATTAGGTGAGCAGTTCTTC.

V gene TRBV5-1 combines with J gene TRBJ2-7; perhaps TRBD1 as D (6 bases). V was clipped by 3 bases and J by 0 bases, with 10 bases between them. CDR1 and CDR2 (germline): SGHRS, YFSETQ. The CDR3 consists of 14 residues. CDR3: CASSSQGTSYEQYF. Here the CDR3 DNA reads TGCGCCAGCAGCTCTCAGGGGACCTCCTACGAGCAGTACTTC. Full variable domain (rest looked up from reference TRBV5-1 and TRBJ2-7): KAGVTQTPRYLIKTRGQQVTLSCSPISGHRSVSWYQQTPGQGLQFLFEYFSETQRNKGNFPGRFSGRQFSNSRSEMNVSTLELGDSALYLCASSSQGTSYEQYFGPGTRLTVT.

V gene TRBV7-2 combines with J gene TRBJ1-2, with unresolved D. CDR3 length: 18 amino acids. Germline CDR1 reads SGHTA; CDR2 reads FQGNSA. Trimming took 4 bases from V and 0 from J, leaving 21 bases between them. The CDR3 loop reads CASSSTPTRQRSNYGYTF. DNA of the CDR3: TGTGCCAGCAGCTCAACCCCTACTAGACAACGATCTAACTATGGCTACACCTTC.

The chain combines TRBV5-4 with TRBJ2-5, with TRBD1 as a possible D gene (6 bases). Per germline, CDR1 SGHNT and CDR2 YYREEE (reference sequence). Trimming removed 4 bases at V and 5 bases at J, with 15 bases between. The CDR3 is 14 amino acids. The CDR3 spells CASSRSRGRETQYF. The DNA for the CDR3 is TGTGCCAGCAGCAGATCCAGGGGCAGGGAGACCCAGTACTTC.

The J gene is TRBJ2-1, the V gene TRBV19; D remains unclear. V was trimmed by 8 bases and J by 6 bases, leaving 14 bases between them. Germline-derived CDR1 and CDR2 are LNHDA and SQIVND (reference sequence). There are 13 residues in the CDR3. CDR3: CASSPDLSNEQFF. The CDR3 nucleotides read TGTGCCAGTTCTCCCGACCTATCCAATGAGCAGTTCTTC.

The V gene is TRBV19, the J gene TRBJ2-7, with 10 bases fitting TRBD1. The CDR3 consists of 15 residues. Germline V lookup: CDR1 LNHDA, CDR2 SQIVND (reference sequence). The V and J ends lost 6 bases and 3 bases, in that order; junction bases with no gene match: 8. This chain's CDR3 is CASSALGQGIYEQYF. The CDR3 nucleotides read TGTGCCAGTAGCGCTCTGGGACAGGGGATCTACGAGCAGTACTTC.

This clone was detected only a few times. The rearrangement uses TRBV6-5 and TRBJ2-3; tentative D call: TRBD2 (6 bases). Germline CDR1 is MNHEY and CDR2 is SVGAGI. V lost 6 bases, J lost 0 bases, and 10 bases lay in between. This CDR3 contains 14 residues. CDR3 sequence (DNA): TGTGCCAGCAGCGCTAGCGTTAGCACAGATACGCAGTATTTT. Protein: CASSASVSTDTQYF.

Here the CDR3 reads CASSQAHRGTEAFF. The CDR3, as DNA: TGCGCCAGCAGCCAGGCCCACAGAGGGACTGAAGCTTTCTTT. This chain joins TRBV4-3 and TRBJ1-1, with D unclear. CDR1 and CDR2 (germline): LGHNA, YSLEER. This CDR3 comprises 14 residues. Between the trimmed V and J ends, which lost 3 bases and 5 bases, there was a span of 13 bases.

J is TRBJ2-5 and V is TRBV7-8; tentatively, D is TRBD2 (6 bases). Germline V lookup: CDR1 SGHVS, CDR2 FQNEAQ. The length of the CDR3 is 17 residues. V was trimmed by 0 bases and J by 1 base, leaving 15 bases between them. CDR3: CASSLAVAVGPQETQYF. The CDR3 nucleotides are TGTGCCAGCAGCTTAGCGGTAGCGGTGGGGCCCCAAGAGACCCAGTACTTC.

A note on this clone: One junction end does not reproduce the germline sequence, and a read error may be involved. The CDR3 here is CARSYGGRGAYEQYF. CDR3 sequence (DNA): TGCGCCCGCAGCTACGGGGGGCGGGGGGCCTACGAGCAGTACTTC. This chain links TRBV5-1 with TRBJ2-7; 8 bases match TRBD2. This CDR3 has 15 amino acids. Per the germline V gene, CDR1 is SGHRS and CDR2 is YFSETQ.

With regard to this clone: Other DNA sequences in the same sample also yield this CDR3. The J gene is TRBJ2-1, the V gene TRBV29-1; the D is unclear. The V and J ends lost 4 bases and 8 bases respectively, with 6 bases between them. Germline V gene sequence: CDR1 SQVTM, CDR2 ANQGSEA. CDR3 length equals 10 residues. For the CDR3, the DNA is TGCAGCGTTGGCAGCTATGAGCAGTTCTTC. Its protein is CSVGSYEQFF.

This clone was seen a single time. The CDR3, as DNA: TGTGCCAGCAGCCAAGATGGGGCAGGAAATGAAAAACTGTTTTTT. Amino acids: CASSQDGAGNEKLFF. The J gene is TRBJ1-4, the V gene TRBV4-2, with D possibly matching TRBD1 (5 bases). The CDR3 runs to 15 residues. The V end lost 0 bases, the J end lost 5 bases, and 10 bases lay between the germline ends. The germline CDR1 and CDR2 sequences are LGHNA and YNFKEQ.

V and J are TRBV6-5 and TRBJ1-2; possibly TRBD1 for D (6 bases). The germline V and J ends were trimmed by 5 bases and 9 bases, with 19 bases remaining between them. The germline CDR1 and CDR2 sequences are MNHEY and SVGAGI. The CDR3 is 14 residues long. CDR3 nucleotides: TGTGCCAGCAGTCATTCAACAGGGTTGGGAAGCTACACCTTC. Translating it yields CASSHSTGLGSYTF.

CDR3 region: CASILGGGRLTWDYNEQFF. The CDR3 DNA follows: TGTGCCAGCATCTTAGGTGGCGGGAGGCTCACGTGGGACTACAATGAGCAGTTCTTC. The chain is built from TRBV5-8 and TRBJ2-1; TRBD2 matches 8 bases. This CDR3 has 19 residues. V trimming: 6 bases; J trimming: 3 bases; junction bases outside the gene matches: 20. Germline V gene lookup returns CDR1 SGHTS and CDR2 YDEGEE. The whole variable domain, remainder taken from reference TRBV5-8 and TRBJ2-1, is EAGVTQSPTHLIKTRGQQATLRCSPISGHTSVYWYQQALGLGLQFLLWYDEGEERNRGNFPPRFSGRQFPNYSSELNVNALELEDSALYLCASILGGGRLTWDYNEQFFGPGTRLTVL.

The chain combines TRBV18 with TRBJ1-1; possible D gene TRBD1, 5 bases. The length of the CDR3 is 15 residues. Germline loops: CDR1 KGHSH, CDR2 LQKENI. The ends were cut back, 2 bases at V and 0 bases at J, with 10 bases in the middle. CDR3 in DNA: TGTGCCAGCTCACCAAGTCTCAGGGTGAACACTGAAGCTTTCTTT. It translates to CASSPSLRVNTEAFF. Looking up the rest from reference TRBV18 and TRBJ1-1 gives the full variable domain: NAGVMQNPRHLVRRRGQEARLRCSPMKGHSHVYWYRQLPEEGLKFMVYLQKENIIDESGMPKERFSAEFPKEGPSILRIQQVVRGDSAAYFCASSPSLRVNTEAFFGQGTRLTVV.

This clone was counted between two and nine times. V usage is TRBV9 and J usage is TRBJ2-2; 8 nucleotides agree with TRBD1. The CDR3 consists of 13 residues. V dropped 4 bases and J dropped 6; count of bases not matched to a gene: 2. Germline V gene sequence: CDR1 SGDLS, CDR2 YYNGEE. The CDR3 spells CASSQQGAGELFF. The CDR3 DNA reads TGTGCCAGCAGCCAACAGGGGGCCGGGGAGCTGTTTTTT.

For this clone: The junction differs from germline at one of its ends, possibly a read error. The rearrangement joins TRBV6-5 to TRBJ1-2; TRBD1 is a possible D gene (5 bases). Germline V gene data show CDR1 as MNHEY and CDR2 as SVGAGI. CDR3 length: 15 amino acids. The CDR3 here is CASSNLGTTRYVYTF. For the CDR3, the DNA is TGTGCCAGCAGTAACCTGGGGACGACCCGTTATGTCTACACCTTC.

The V gene is TRBV5-1, the J gene TRBJ2-7; 12 nucleotides line up with TRBD2. The germline V gene encodes CDR1 SGHRS and CDR2 YFSETQ. With 4 bases clipped from V and 4 bases from J, the junction kept 24 bases outside the gene matches. This CDR3 is built from 21 residues. The CDR3 coding sequence is TGCGCCAGCAGCCAGCTTGTGGGGACTAGCGGGTCCAACATTGGGGTATACGAGCAGTACTTC. Translation gives CASSQLVGTSGSNIGVYEQYF.

The V gene is TRBV27, the J gene TRBJ2-7; D not resolved. The CDR3 length is 17 residues. Per the germline V gene, CDR1 is MNHEY and CDR2 is SMNVEV (reference sequence). V was trimmed by 3 bases and J by 1 base, leaving 19 bases between them. The CDR3 sequence is CASSFAATPGPSYEQYF. The CDR3 bases are TGTGCCAGCAGTTTTGCAGCCACACCAGGTCCATCCTACGAGCAGTACTTC.

This clone was observed a single time. This chain uses TRBV27 with TRBJ2-7; TRBD2 agrees at 9 bases. The germline V gene encodes CDR1 MNHEY and CDR2 SMNVEV (reference sequence). The J segment lost 1 base and the V segment lost 3 bases, leaving 4 bases of the junction unmatched. This CDR3 region has 15 residues. The CDR3: CASSLLAGVSYEQYF. The CDR3 region has the DNA TGTGCCAGCAGTTTGTTAGCGGGAGTATCCTACGAGCAGTACTTC.

V is TRBV6-5 and J is TRBJ1-4, with D maybe TRBD1 (5 bases). The ends were cut back, 0 bases at V and 7 bases at J, with 9 bases in the middle. This CDR3 spans 14 amino acids. The germline V gene has CDR1 MNHEY and CDR2 SVGAGI. CDR3 DNA: TGTGCCAGCAGTTACTCGTCCGGGGGTGAAAAACTGTTTTTT. Its protein product is CASSYSSGGEKLFF.

The V and J genes are TRBV5-1 and TRBJ1-1; a possible D gene is TRBD1 (6 bases). The V gene's germline CDR1 is SGHRS and CDR2 YFSETQ. The length of the CDR3 is 17 residues. The V and J ends lost 3 bases and 10 bases respectively, with 28 bases between them. The CDR3 is CASSSVPGVLRPTRAFF. CDR3 DNA: TGCGCCAGCAGCTCAGTCCCAGGGGTGCTAAGACCTACGAGAGCTTTCTTT. Complete variable domain (other parts from reference TRBV5-1 and TRBJ1-1): KAGVTQTPRYLIKTRGQQVTLSCSPISGHRSVSWYQQTPGQGLQFLFEYFSETQRNKGNFPGRFSGRQFSNSRSEMNVSTLELGDSALYLCASSSVPGVLRPTRAFFGQGTRLTVV.

The V gene is TRBV15, the J gene TRBJ2-1; D is perhaps TRBD2 (6 bases). The CDR3 is 13 amino acids. Germline V CDR1 and CDR2: LNHNV, YYDKDF (reference sequence). Between the trimmed V and J ends, which lost 7 bases and 5 bases, there was a span of 12 bases. The CDR3 sequence: CATTSATDNEQFF. CDR3 in DNA: TGTGCCACCACTAGCGCGACCGACAATGAGCAGTTCTTC. The full variable domain, in which reference TRBV15 and TRBJ2-1 provide the parts outside the CDR3, is DAMVIQNPRYQVTQFGKPVTLSCSQTLNHNVMYWYQQKSSQAPKLLFHYYDKDFNNEADTPDNFQSRRPNTSFCFLDIRSPGLGDTAMYLCATTSATDNEQFFGPGTRLTVL.

On this clone: Distinct nucleotide sequences in the sample also encode this CDR3. The chain uses TRBV5-6 and TRBJ2-5, with 7 bases matching TRBD1. Germline trimming cut 4 bases from V and 5 bases from J; bases unmatched to any gene: 5. CDR1 and CDR2 from the germline V gene are SGHDT and YYEEEE. This CDR3 comprises 13 residues. CDR3 protein: CASSPTGVETQYF. CDR3 nucleotides: TGTGCCAGCAGCCCCACAGGGGTGGAGACCCAGTACTTC.

About this clone: This sample also contains other DNA sequences that code for the same CDR3. J is TRBJ2-3 and V is TRBV10-3, with TRBD1 matching 9 bases. The CDR3 spans 15 residues. Germline-derived CDR1 and CDR2 are ENHRY and SYGVKD. Trimming removed 6 bases from V and 1 base from J; junction bases left unmatched: 5. CDR3 sequence reads: CAIRGQGGGTDTQYF. The CDR3 bases are TGTGCCATCAGGGGACAGGGAGGTGGCACAGATACGCAGTATTTT.

This chain uses TRBV5-3 with TRBJ1-3; D is unresolved. TRBV5-3 is placed among ORFs of uncertain function. V shed 5 bases and J shed 0 bases, with 12 bases lying between them. The CDR3 covers 15 residues. This chain's CDR3 is CARREEGRSGNTIYF. As DNA, the CDR3 is TGTGCCAGAAGGGAAGAAGGCCGCTCTGGAAACACCATATATTTT.

V and J are TRBV11-3 and TRBJ1-1, with D maybe TRBD1 (5 bases). V was clipped by 5 bases and J by 3 bases, with 10 bases between them. Germline V CDR1 and CDR2: SGHNT, YENEEA. This CDR3 has 13 amino acids. The CDR3 DNA sequence: TGTGCCAGCAGCCCCAGGGTAGACACTGAAGCTTTCTTT. Its protein product is CASSPRVDTEAFF.

The chain is built from TRBV30 and TRBJ2-7, with 14 bases fitting TRBD2. This CDR3 has 13 residues. Germline V gives CDR1 GTSNPN, CDR2 SVGIG (reference sequence). The J segment lost 12 bases and the V segment lost 4 bases, leaving 8 bases of the junction unmatched. The CDR3 sequence: CAWNGLAGGTRYF. CDR3 DNA sequence: TGTGCCTGGAACGGACTAGCGGGAGGCACTAGGTACTTC.

The sample holds a few counts of this clone. The V and J genes are TRBV5-1 and TRBJ1-2; D is possibly TRBD1 (5 bases). CDR1 is SGHRS and CDR2 is YFSETQ in the germline V gene. The CDR3 totals 13 residues. The V gene lost 5 bases and the J gene lost 0 bases, with 8 bases spanning the gap. Here the CDR3 DNA reads TGCGCCAGCAGGGGGGTAGCTAACTATGGCTACACCTTC. It specifies CASRGVANYGYTF.

This clone occurred a few times. The chain links TRBV28 to TRBJ2-7; no clear D gene. V was cut by 3 bases and J by 7 bases, with 16 bases left in between. CDR3 length equals 14 residues. From germline, CDR1 is MDHEN and CDR2 SYDVKM. The CDR3 DNA sequence: TGTGCCAGCAGTTTGACCGGGCACTCGAAGGAGCAGTACTTC. Its protein is CASSLTGHSKEQYF.